Listed below are T cell receptor beta chains from one sample, sequenced in a study of blood T cell repertoires in COVID-19. This table comes from immunoSEQ multiplex PCR, and its TCRdb copy is limited to in-frame clones, with some not included. Of some 700,000 clones in the sample, 90% were seen once. Sequenced sample: peripheral blood. These receptor sequences come from a woman aged 18-30 years with acute or convalescent COVID-19. CDR3s include the opening cysteine and the closing phenylalanine or tryptophan. A D gene is named only where the DNA matches it firmly. Only part of the rows carry a size: once, few, many, or a class if the clone is expanded.

>-|TRBV28|12|TRBJ1-1|-
CASTGMNTEAFF
TGTGCCAGCACAGGGATGAACACTGAAGCTTTCTTT
>-|TRBV19|17|TRBJ1-2|-
CASNTTPHIGAGYGYTF
TGTGCCAGTAACACAACCCCTCACATTGGGGCTGGCTATGGCTACACCTTC
>-|TRBV11-2|13|TRBJ1-4|TRBD1
CASSPPGGEKLFF
TGTGCCAGCAGCCCACCAGGGGGGGAAAAACTGTTTTTT
>-|TRBV11-1|16|TRBJ2-1|TRBD2
CASSLEAGVLGNEQFF
TGTGCCAGCAGCTTAGAAGCGGGGGTACTGGGGAATGAGCAGTTCTTC
>-|TRBV28|15|TRBJ1-1|TRBD1
CASSHSGTGGTEAFF
TGTGCCAGCAGTCATTCCGGGACAGGGGGCACTGAAGCTTTCTTT
>-|TRBV18|14|TRBJ1-1|-
CASSPFPVNTEAFF
TGTGCCAGCTCACCATTTCCAGTGAACACTGAAGCTTTCTTT
>-|TRBV7-6|15|TRBJ2-1|TRBD1
CASSSPGQGYNEQFF
TGTGCCAGCAGCTCACCGGGACAGGGCTACAATGAGCAGTTCTTC
>-|TRBV10-3|13|TRBJ1-4|TRBD1
CASGTGEYEKLFF
TGTGCCAGCGGGACAGGGGAGTATGAAAAACTGTTTTTT
>-|TRBV9|15|TRBJ1-4|-
CASSVRSGFNEKLFF
TGTGCCAGCAGCGTACGATCGGGGTTTAATGAAAAACTGTTTTTT
>-|TRBV11-3|13|TRBJ1-2|-
CAVQARGLYGYTF
TGTGCCGTCCAGGCCAGGGGCCTCTATGGCTACACCTTC
>-|TRBV3-1/TRBV3-2|12|TRBJ2-7|-
CASSQDRVEQYF
TGTGCCAGCAGCCAAGACAGGGTTGAGCAGTACTTC
>once|TRBV2|13|TRBJ1-1|-
CASIIWANTEAFF
TGTGCCAGCATCATTTGGGCCAACACTGAAGCTTTCTTT
>once|TRBV6-5|16|TRBJ1-1|-
CASSYRSRGGNTEAFF
TGTGCCAGCAGTTACCGCTCGCGGGGCGGGAACACTGAAGCTTTCTTT
>-|TRBV9|13|TRBJ2-5|-
CASSGGHQETQYF
TGTGCCAGCAGCGGGGGACATCAAGAGACCCAGTACTTC
>-|TRBV27|15|TRBJ1-6|-
CASSLLGGFHSPLHF
TGTGCCAGCAGTTTATTGGGAGGGTTTCATTCACCCCTCCACTTT
>-|TRBV18|15|TRBJ1-1|TRBD1
CASSPDRQGGTEAFF
TGTGCCAGCTCACCCGATCGACAGGGTGGCACTGAAGCTTTCTTT
>-|TRBV11-2|13|TRBJ1-2|TRBD1
CASSLPTGVGYTF
TGTGCCAGCAGCCTCCCGACAGGGGTTGGCTACACCTTC
>-|TRBV9|15|TRBJ2-3|TRBD1
CASSVGDRGQGTQYF
TGTGCCAGCAGCGTAGGGGACAGGGGGCAGGGTACGCAGTATTTT
>-|TRBV21-1|16|TRBJ2-1|-
CASSKKDRWPYNEQFF
TGTGCCAGCAGCAAAAAAGACAGGTGGCCCTACAATGAGCAGTTCTTC
>-|TRBV10-3|16|TRBJ1-2|TRBD1
CAISETTRQGAVGYTF
TGTGCCATCAGTGAGACAACTCGACAGGGGGCGGTTGGCTACACCTTC
>-|TRBV7-2|13|TRBJ1-2|TRBD1
CASSPKTGQGYTF
TGTGCCAGCAGCCCTAAGACAGGGCAAGGCTACACCTTC
>-|TRBV5-6|15|TRBJ2-7|TRBD2
CASSLGSGGAYEQYF
TGTGCCAGCAGCTTGGGGAGCGGGGGGGCCTACGAGCAGTACTTC
>few|TRBV5-7|10|TRBJ1-1|-
CASSKIKAFF
TGTGCCAGCAGCAAAATAAAAGCTTTCTTT
>-|TRBV19|15|TRBJ2-1|TRBD2
CASSRWASGGPEQFF
TGTGCCAGTAGTAGATGGGCTAGCGGGGGGCCCGAGCAGTTCTTC
>-|TRBV19|18|TRBJ1-3|-
CASSTRRRGESSGNTIYF
TGTGCCAGTAGTACCCGGAGGCGGGGGGAGAGCTCTGGAAACACCATATATTTT
>-|TRBV6-2/TRBV6-3|16|TRBJ2-4|TRBD1
CASSLTGGLAKNIQYF
TGTGCCAGCAGTTTAACAGGGGGCCTAGCCAAAAACATTCAGTACTTC
>-|TRBV27|13|TRBJ1-5|-
CASSFGLQQPQHF
TGTGCCAGCAGTTTTGGTTTGCAGCAGCCCCAGCATTTT
>few|TRBV28|15|TRBJ2-7|-
CASSLEVAPSYEQYF
TGTGCCAGCAGTTTAGAGGTAGCTCCCTCCTACGAGCAGTACTTC
>-|TRBV7-2|15|TRBJ1-6|-
CASRVKGDMDSPLHF
TGTGCCAGCAGGGTTAAGGGAGACATGGATTCACCCCTCCACTTT
>-|TRBV18|15|TRBJ1-2|TRBD1
CASSPGQYANYGYTF
TGTGCCAGCTCACCGGGACAGTATGCTAACTATGGCTACACCTTC
>-|TRBV5-1|15|TRBJ1-2|TRBD1
CASSLKDRGLRGYTF
TGCGCCAGCAGCTTGAAGGACAGGGGGCTTAGAGGCTACACCTTC
>-|TRBV14|14|TRBJ2-5|-
CASSQGDIRETQYF
TGTGCCAGCAGCCAAGGGGACATCAGGGAGACCCAGTACTTC
>once|TRBV12-3/TRBV12-4|12|TRBJ2-2|-
CASSPDSGELFF
TGTGCCAGCAGCCCTGACAGCGGGGAGCTGTTTTTT
>few|TRBV2|14|TRBJ1-3|TRBD1
CASRDRGSGNTIYF
TGTGCCAGCCGGGACAGAGGCTCTGGAAACACCATATATTTT
>once|TRBV7-2|13|TRBJ1-2|-
CAGRGGANYGYTF
TGTGCCGGGAGGGGGGGAGCTAACTATGGCTACACCTTC
>-|TRBV7-3|14|TRBJ1-2|-
CASSPSGDWYGYTF
TGTGCCAGCAGCCCCTCGGGGGATTGGTACGGCTACACCTTC
>-|TRBV12-3/TRBV12-4|11|TRBJ1-2|-
CASSLKRGYTF
TGTGCCAGCAGTTTAAAGAGAGGCTACACCTTC
>-|TRBV28|14|TRBJ2-1|TRBD1
CASSLAGGTNEQFF
TGTGCCAGCAGTTTGGCAGGGGGAACCAATGAGCAGTTCTTC
>-|TRBV27|18|TRBJ1-6|TRBD1
CASSLERSGTGRNSPLHF
TGTGCCAGCAGTCTAGAGCGATCCGGGACAGGGCGTAATTCACCCCTCCACTTT
>once|TRBV30|17|TRBJ1-2|-
CAWSYGLPTGGGYGYTF
TGTGCCTGGAGTTACGGGTTACCGACCGGGGGTGGCTATGGCTACACCTTC
>-|TRBV5-6|15|TRBJ1-2|-
CASSPSPQLNYGYTF
TGTGCCAGCAGCCCAAGTCCGCAGTTAAACTATGGCTACACCTTC
>few|TRBV7-6|15|TRBJ1-6|-
CASSLYSGDNSPLHF
TGTGCCAGCAGCTTATACTCAGGGGATAATTCACCCCTCCACTTT
>-|TRBV7-2|12|TRBJ1-1|-
CASSPNYGEAFF
TGTGCCAGCAGCCCGAACTATGGGGAAGCTTTCTTT
>-|TRBV27|14|TRBJ1-5|-
CASSSKSANQPQHF
TGTGCCAGCAGTTCGAAGAGCGCGAATCAGCCCCAGCATTTT
>-|TRBV5-4|13|TRBJ1-3|-
CASSPSSGNTIYF
TGTGCCAGCAGCCCCTCCTCTGGAAACACCATATATTTT